Below, one T cell receptor (beta chain) is given with its context. The antigen it recognizes is unknown. Base quality data are lacking; no much larger clone is found one base away. V is reduced by 1 base and J by 7 bases, leaving a spacing of 16 bases between them. The CDR3 goes from the cysteine to the phenylalanine over 16 residues. Kept here is only the CDR3 DNA, which spans 48 bases and is read in frame from base 1. The germline V gene (reference sequence) gives CDR1 as SGHAT and CDR2 as FQDESV. The source of the sample is a study of graft-versus-host responses after intestinal transplantation (dated by TCRdb to the early 2020s). The study in broad terms: The transplants that recipients received were multivisceral, liver-intestinal, or isolated intestinal. All recipients received anti-thymocyte globulin induction followed by maintenance tacrolimus and steroids for around three years. After intestinal transplantation, graft-versus-host and host-versus-graft alloreactive T cell clones were followed in the graft, circulation and bone marrow using bulk TCR-beta CDR3 sequencing. Instead of going to the commercial service, samples from a few later patients were sequenced in-house on an Illumina MiSeq and processed with MiXCR. The cohort enrolled 20 to 25 intestinal transplant recipients including one retransplant, and 3 patients lacking pretransplant specimens were excluded. A peak of at least 4% donor T cells among recipient peripheral blood mononuclear cells was the definition used for donor T cell macrochimerism. To identify alloreactive clones, pre-transplant mixed lymphocyte reaction products were sequenced and compared with unstimulated pre-transplant donor and recipient T cells.

This specimen's time point label, per the study, means: cells obtained before transplantation from donor or recipient. CD3+CD4+ and CD3+CD8+ populations were FACS-sorted from unstimulated pre-transplant donor and recipient cells taken from spleen or lymph nodes. The library was prepared using the immunoSEQ multiplex PCR assay. For most patients, genomic DNA was isolated using the Qiagen DNeasy Blood and Tissue Kit and was shipped frozen to Adaptive Biotechnologies for TCR sequencing. For most patients, genomic DNA was subjected to high-throughput TCR-beta CDR3 sequencing by Adaptive Biotechnologies. Per the source publication's procedure: TCR sequencing data for 15 to 20 patients were retrieved from Adaptive's ImmunoSEQ software; three other patients were processed with MiXCR and VDJtools. To correct CD4 versus CD8 sorting errors, any sequence found in both subsets at a frequency ratio below 5:1 was removed. Because the origin of CDR3 nucleotide sequences shared between donor and recipient could not be assigned, those sequences were removed. To be classed as alloreactive, a clone needed at least 2-fold expansion over unstimulated cells and a minimum CFSE-low frequency of 0.002% (template counts) or 0.001% (read counts). A clone was considered mappable if detected in the sequenced pre-transplant spleen, lymph node, or MLR CFSE-low populations of the donor or recipient. Cumulative frequency of alloreactive clones was calculated as a percentage of all sequences weighted by copy number. The clones in this table, taken by TCRdb from immuneACCESS, are in-frame only. Not every clone is retained; where verified, under half of the shortfall comes from an unresolved V gene, and the cause of the rest is unknown. V, J and clone size are taken as reported in that table, and D and trimming were inferred from the DNA itself. For this sample there are tens of thousands of clones; less than 85% appear just once. The ten largest clones represent around 0.5% of the sample.

The full study reports these points: The relatively low number and heterogeneity of intestinal transplant patients limited the conclusions. Early after transplant, peak levels of circulating GvH clones were found to be associated with declines in HvG clones. GvH clones turned up in recipient bone marrow, with some appearing earlier in ileal mucosa or blood, a pattern consistent with an intestinal mucosal origin. In the allografts of patients with donor T cell macrochimerism, GvH to HvG T cell clonal ratios were high.

The chain is made from TRBV11-1 and TRBJ2-2; 5 matching bases give a weak D call of TRBD2. The source material was unstimulated CD4+ T cells sorted from spleen or lymph node cells, sampled before transplant. The receptor comes from a human donor who was the organ donor for an intestinal transplant. The DNA sequence reads TGTGCCAGCAGCTTAGATGTAGAGGGATTCAGCGGGGAGCTGTTTTTT. It specifies CASSLDVEGFSGELFF.